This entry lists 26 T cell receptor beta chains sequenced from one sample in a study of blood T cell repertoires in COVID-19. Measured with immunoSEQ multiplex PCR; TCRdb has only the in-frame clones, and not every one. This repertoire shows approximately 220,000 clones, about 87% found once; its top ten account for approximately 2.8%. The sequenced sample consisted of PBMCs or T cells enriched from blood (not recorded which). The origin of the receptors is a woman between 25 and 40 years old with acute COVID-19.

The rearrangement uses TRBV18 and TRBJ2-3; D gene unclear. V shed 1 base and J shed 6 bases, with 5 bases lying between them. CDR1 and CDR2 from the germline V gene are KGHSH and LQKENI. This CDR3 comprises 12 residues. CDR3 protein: CASSPLPDTQYF. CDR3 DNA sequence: TGTGCCAGCTCACCACTTCCGGATACGCAGTATTTT.

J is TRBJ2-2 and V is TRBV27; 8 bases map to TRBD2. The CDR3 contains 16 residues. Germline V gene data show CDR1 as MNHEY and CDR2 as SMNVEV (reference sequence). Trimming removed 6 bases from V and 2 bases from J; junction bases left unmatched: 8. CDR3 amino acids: CASSTVRGGNTGELFF. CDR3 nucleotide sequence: TGTGCCAGCAGCACAGTCCGGGGGGGCAACACCGGGGAGCTGTTTTTT.

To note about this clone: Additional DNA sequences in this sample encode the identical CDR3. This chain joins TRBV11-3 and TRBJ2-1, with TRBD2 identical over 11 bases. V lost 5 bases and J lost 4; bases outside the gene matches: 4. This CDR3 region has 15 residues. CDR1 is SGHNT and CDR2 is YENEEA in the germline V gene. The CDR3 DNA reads TGTGCCAGCAGCCTTACTAGCGGGGGATACAATGAGCAGTTCTTC. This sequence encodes CASSLTSGGYNEQFF. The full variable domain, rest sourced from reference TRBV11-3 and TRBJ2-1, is EAGVVQSPRYKIIEKKQPVAFWCNPISGHNTLYWYLQNLGQGPELLIRYENEEAVDDSQLPKDRFSAERLKGVDSTLKIQPAELGDSAVYLCASSLTSGGYNEQFFGPGTRLTVL.

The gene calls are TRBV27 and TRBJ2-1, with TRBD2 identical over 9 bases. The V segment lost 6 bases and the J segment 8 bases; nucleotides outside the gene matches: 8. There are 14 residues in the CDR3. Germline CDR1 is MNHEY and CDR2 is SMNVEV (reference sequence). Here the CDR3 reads CASRPRGGGDEQFF. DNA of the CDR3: TGTGCCAGCAGGCCCCGAGGCGGGGGGGATGAGCAGTTCTTC.

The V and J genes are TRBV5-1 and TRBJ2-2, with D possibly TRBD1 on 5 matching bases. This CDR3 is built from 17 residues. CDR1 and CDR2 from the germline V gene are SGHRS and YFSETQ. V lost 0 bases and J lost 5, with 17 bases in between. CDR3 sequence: CASSLGLHLTGTGELFF. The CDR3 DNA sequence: TGCGCCAGCAGCTTGGGCTTACACCTCACAGGAACCGGGGAGCTGTTTTTT.

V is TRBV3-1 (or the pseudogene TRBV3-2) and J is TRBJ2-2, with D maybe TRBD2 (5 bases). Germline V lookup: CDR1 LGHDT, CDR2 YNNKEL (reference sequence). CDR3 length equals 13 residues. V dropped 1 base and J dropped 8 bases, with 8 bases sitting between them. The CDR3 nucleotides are TGTGCCAGCAGCCAAGTCGGGGTAGGGGAGCTGTTTTTT. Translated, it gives CASSQVGVGELFF.

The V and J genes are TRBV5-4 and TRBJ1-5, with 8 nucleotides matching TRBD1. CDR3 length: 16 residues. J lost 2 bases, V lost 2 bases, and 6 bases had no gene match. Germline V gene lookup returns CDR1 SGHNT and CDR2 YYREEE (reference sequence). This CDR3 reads CASSFHGQGGNQPQHF. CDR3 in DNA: TGTGCCAGCAGCTTTCATGGACAGGGAGGCAATCAGCCCCAGCATTTT.

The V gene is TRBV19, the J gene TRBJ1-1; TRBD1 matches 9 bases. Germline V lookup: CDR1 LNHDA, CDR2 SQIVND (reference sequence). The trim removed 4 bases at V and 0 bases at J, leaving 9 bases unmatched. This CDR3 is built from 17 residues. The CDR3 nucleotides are TGTGCCAGTAGTACCCGGACAGGGGCGAGGATGAACACTGAAGCTTTCTTT. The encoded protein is CASSTRTGARMNTEAFF. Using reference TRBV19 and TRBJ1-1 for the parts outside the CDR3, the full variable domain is DGGITQSPKYLFRKEGQNVTLSCEQNLNHDAMYWYRQDPGQGLRLIYYSQIVNDFQKGDIAEGYSVSREKKESFPLTVTSAQKNPTAFYLCASSTRTGARMNTEAFFGQGTRLTVV.

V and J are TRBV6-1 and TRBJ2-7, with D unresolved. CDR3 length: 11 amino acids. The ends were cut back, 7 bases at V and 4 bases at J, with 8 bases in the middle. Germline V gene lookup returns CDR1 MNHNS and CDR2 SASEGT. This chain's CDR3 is CASTNEYEQYF. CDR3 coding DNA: TGTGCCAGCACCAACGAGTACGAGCAGTACTTC.

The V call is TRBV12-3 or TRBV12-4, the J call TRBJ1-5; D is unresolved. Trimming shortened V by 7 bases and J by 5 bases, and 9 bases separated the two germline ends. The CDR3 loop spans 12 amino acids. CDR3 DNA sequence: TGTGCCAGCAAAACAGCCTATCAGCCCCAGCATTTT. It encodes CASKTAYQPQHF.

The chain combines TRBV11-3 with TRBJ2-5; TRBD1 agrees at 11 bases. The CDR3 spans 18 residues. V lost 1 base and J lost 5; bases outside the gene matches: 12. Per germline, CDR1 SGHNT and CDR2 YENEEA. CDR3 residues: CASSLGSEGQGVWETQYF. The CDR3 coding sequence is TGTGCCAGCAGCTTAGGTTCTGAGGGACAGGGGGTCTGGGAGACCCAGTACTTC.

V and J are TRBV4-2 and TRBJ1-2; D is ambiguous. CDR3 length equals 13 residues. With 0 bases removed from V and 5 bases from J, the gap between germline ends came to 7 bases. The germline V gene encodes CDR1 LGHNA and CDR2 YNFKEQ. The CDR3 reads CASSQDPGYGYTF. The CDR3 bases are TGTGCCAGCAGCCAAGATCCGGGGTATGGCTACACCTTC.

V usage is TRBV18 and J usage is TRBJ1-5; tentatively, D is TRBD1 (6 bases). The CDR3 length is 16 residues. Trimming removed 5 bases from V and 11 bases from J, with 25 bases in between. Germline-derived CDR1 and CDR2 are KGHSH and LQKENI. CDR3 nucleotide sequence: TGTGCCAGCTCAACCCATCCTCCAGGGGCAGTCCAGTCCCAGCATTTT. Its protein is CASSTHPPGAVQSQHF. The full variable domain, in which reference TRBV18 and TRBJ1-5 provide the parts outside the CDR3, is NAGVMQNPRHLVRRRGQEARLRCSPMKGHSHVYWYRQLPEEGLKFMVYLQKENIIDESGMPKERFSAEFPKEGPSILRIQQVVRGDSAAYFCASSTHPPGAVQSQHFGDGTRLSIL.

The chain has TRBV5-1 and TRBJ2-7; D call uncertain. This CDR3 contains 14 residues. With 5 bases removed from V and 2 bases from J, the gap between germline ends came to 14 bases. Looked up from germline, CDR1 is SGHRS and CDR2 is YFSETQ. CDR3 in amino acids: CASRKDSTTYEQYF. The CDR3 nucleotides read TGCGCCAGCAGAAAAGACTCAACTACCTACGAGCAGTACTTC.

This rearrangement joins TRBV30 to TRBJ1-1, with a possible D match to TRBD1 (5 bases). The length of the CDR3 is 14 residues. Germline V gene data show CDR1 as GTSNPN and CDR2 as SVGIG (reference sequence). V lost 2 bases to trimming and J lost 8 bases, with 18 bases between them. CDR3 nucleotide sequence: TGTGCCTGGAGTCACAGGAGCCGCCGACGCGAAGCTTTCTTT. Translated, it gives CAWSHRSRRREAFF.

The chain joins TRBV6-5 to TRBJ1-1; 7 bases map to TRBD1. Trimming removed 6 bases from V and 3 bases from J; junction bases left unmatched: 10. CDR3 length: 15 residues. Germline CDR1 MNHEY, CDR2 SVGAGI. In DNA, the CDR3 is TGTGCCAGCAGAGATTCACAGGGGTGGGACACTGAAGCTTTCTTT. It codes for CASRDSQGWDTEAFF.

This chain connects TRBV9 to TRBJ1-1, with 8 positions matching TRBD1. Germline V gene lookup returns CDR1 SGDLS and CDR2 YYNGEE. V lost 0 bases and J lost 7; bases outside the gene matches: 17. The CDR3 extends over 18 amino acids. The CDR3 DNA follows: TGTGCCAGCAGCGTAGGAATAAAGGGGGCAGGGGGCTATGGTGAAGCTTTCTTT. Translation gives CASSVGIKGAGGYGEAFF.

The CDR3 DNA reads TGTGCCAGCAACACAGGGGGCCACATTCAGTACTTC. Its protein is CASNTGGHIQYF. This chain joins TRBV2 and TRBJ2-4, with 9 bases fitting TRBD1. In germline, CDR1 is SNHLY, CDR2 FYNNEI. This CDR3 comprises 12 residues. The J segment lost 8 bases and the V segment lost 7 bases, leaving 3 bases of the junction unmatched.

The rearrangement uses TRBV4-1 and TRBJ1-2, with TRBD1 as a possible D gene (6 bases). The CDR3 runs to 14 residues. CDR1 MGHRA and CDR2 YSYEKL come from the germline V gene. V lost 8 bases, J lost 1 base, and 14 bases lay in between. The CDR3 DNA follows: TGCGCCAGCTCACCAGGGGTGGGTAACTATGGCTACACCTTC. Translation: CASSPGVGNYGYTF.

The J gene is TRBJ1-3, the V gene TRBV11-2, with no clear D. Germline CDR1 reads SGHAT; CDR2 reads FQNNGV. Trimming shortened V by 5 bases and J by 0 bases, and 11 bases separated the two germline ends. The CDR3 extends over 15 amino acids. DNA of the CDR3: TGTGCCAGCAGCCAAAGCCCAAGCTCTGGAAACACCATATATTTT. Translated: CASSQSPSSGNTIYF.

Here the CDR3 reads CASSGPGTGGSQETQYF. DNA of the CDR3: TGCGCCAGCAGTGGACCCGGGACAGGGGGTTCTCAAGAGACCCAGTACTTC. V and J are TRBV10-1 and TRBJ2-5; 11 positions match TRBD1. CDR1 is WNHNN, CDR2 SYGVQD, per germline (reference sequence). V was pared by 4 bases and J by 2 bases, with 9 bases of the junction left unmatched. CDR3 length: 17 residues.

In DNA form, the CDR3 reads TGTGCCAGCAGTTTACAGGGGGGAGAGACCCAGTACTTC. It codes for CASSLQGGETQYF. This chain connects TRBV27 to TRBJ2-5; D is possibly TRBD1 (7 bases). Looked up from germline, CDR1 is MNHEY and CDR2 is SMNVEV (reference sequence). The V end was cut by 2 bases, the J end by 4 bases, with 8 bases between. The CDR3 runs to 13 residues.

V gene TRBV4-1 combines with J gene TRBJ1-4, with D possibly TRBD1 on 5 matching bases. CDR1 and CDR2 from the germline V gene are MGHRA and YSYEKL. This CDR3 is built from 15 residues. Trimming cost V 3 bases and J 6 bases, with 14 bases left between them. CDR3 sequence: CASSQVTSGDEKLFF. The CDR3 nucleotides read TGCGCCAGCAGCCAGGTGACTTCGGGGGATGAAAAACTGTTTTTT.

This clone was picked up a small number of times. CDR3 nucleotide sequence: TGCGCCAGCAGCCAAGAATCAGGGCTGCGAAACACCATATATTTT. It is translated as CASSQESGLRNTIYF. The rearrangement joins TRBV4-3 to TRBJ1-3; D perhaps matches TRBD1 (5 bases). CDR1 and CDR2 (germline): LGHNA, YSLEER. The CDR3 length is 15 residues. Trimming left V 0 bases short and J 5 bases short, with 11 bases between.

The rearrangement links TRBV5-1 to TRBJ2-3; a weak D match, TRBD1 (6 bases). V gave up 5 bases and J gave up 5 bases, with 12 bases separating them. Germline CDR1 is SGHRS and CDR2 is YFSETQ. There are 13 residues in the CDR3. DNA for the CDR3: TGCGCCAGCAGAACAGGGTTGGAAGATACGCAGTATTTT. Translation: CASRTGLEDTQYF.

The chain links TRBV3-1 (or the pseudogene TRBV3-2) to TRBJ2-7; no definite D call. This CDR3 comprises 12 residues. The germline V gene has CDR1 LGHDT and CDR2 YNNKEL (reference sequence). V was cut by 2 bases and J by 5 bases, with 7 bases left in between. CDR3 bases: TGTGCCAGCAGCCAATCCCCCGACGAGCAGTACTTC. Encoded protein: CASSQSPDEQYF.